The present entry profiles one T cell receptor beta chain with its context. What it binds is not known. Libraries were prepared by immunoSEQ multiplex PCR; TCRdb keeps only in-frame clonotypes and omits some of them. The sample contains some 2.3 million clones, over 90% of which appear only once. The V and J ends lost 6 bases and 6 bases respectively, with 15 bases between them. CDR3 size: 14 residues. Germline CDR1 and CDR2: SEHNR and FQNEAQ (reference sequence). These data originate in a study of shared clonotypes between healthy human individuals. Findings of the study overall: It was the few donors that limited the genetic and exposure-history diversity represented. Clonotypes that were shared across a few donors made up approximately 5% of naive CD4 clonotypes.

The sample was naive CD4+ T cells from PBMCs. Subset given: CD45RA+ positively selected. The TCR comes from a man aged 18 to 35 in good health. Some clones in this sample may be carry-over from other donors' samples. V usage is TRBV7-9 and J usage is TRBJ2-1; D is unresolved. CDR3 sequence reads: CASRELRGVNEQFF. The CDR3 DNA reads as TGTGCCAGCAGAGAGCTTAGAGGTGTCAATGAGCAGTTCTTC.